This TCR beta chain was captured in a study of response to subunit inactivated influenza vaccine (dated by TCRdb to between 2018 and 2020). As for the study more broadly: To follow how T cells responded to a trivalent subunit inactivated influenza vaccine, the researchers relied on deep quantitative profiling of the T cell receptor repertoire. Points the paper makes about the study in general: It was suggested by the authors that each seasonal influenza vaccination may recruit only a limited number of new T cells.

The library was prepared using RT-PCR. The sample was run on an Illumina HiSeq 2500. The public reads were quality trimmed at Q25 with fastp and then assembled into clones with MiXCR by TCRdb, keeping productive beta chains. Records with the same CDR3 protein are collapsed into one entry carrying the most frequent genes and DNA. This sample comprises about 190,000 distinct CDR3 sequences, around 15% of them detected only once. The ten top clones hold about 25% of the sample. Of note for this clonotype: Its antigen target is currently unknown. No base quality information exists; no much larger clone differs at one position.

This receptor was taken from a man aged 45-65 years who received an inactivated influenza vaccine. Donor details come from another sample of the same person, matched by shared clones. The specimen was CD8+ T cells sorted from PBMCs, collected 5 days after vaccination.

The CDR3 region has the sequence CSARVVAGDSYEQYF. DNA sequence: TGCAGTGCTAGAGTGGTAGCGGGGGACTCCTACGAGCAGTACTTC. The rearranged chain carries TRBV20-1 and TRBJ2-7; TRBD2 fits 9 bases in the junction. The CDR3, from cysteine to phenylalanine, totals 15 residues. Solely the CDR3 DNA is kept, with 45 bases framed from the first base. Sequences DFQATT (CDR1) and SNEGSKA (CDR2) are obtained from the germline V gene (reference sequence). The germline V and J ends show losses of 1 base and 0 bases respectively, and no gene match explains 4 bases of the junction.